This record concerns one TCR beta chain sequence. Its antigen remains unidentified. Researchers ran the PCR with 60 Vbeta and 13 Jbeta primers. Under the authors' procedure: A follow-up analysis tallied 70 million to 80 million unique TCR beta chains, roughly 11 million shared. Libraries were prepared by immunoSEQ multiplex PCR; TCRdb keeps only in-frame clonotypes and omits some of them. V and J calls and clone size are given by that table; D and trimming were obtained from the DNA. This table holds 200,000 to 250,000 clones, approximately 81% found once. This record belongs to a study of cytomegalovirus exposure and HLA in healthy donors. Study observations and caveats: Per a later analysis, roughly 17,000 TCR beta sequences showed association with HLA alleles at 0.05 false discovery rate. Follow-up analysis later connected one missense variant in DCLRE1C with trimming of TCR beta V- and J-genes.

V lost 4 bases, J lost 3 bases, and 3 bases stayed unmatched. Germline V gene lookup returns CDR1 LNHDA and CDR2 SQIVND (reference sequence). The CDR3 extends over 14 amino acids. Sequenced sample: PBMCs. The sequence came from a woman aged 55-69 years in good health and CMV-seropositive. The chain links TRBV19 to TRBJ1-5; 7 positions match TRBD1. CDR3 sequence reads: CASSSTGVNQPQHF. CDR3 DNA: TGTGCCAGTAGTAGTACAGGGGTCAATCAGCCCCAGCATTTT.